This record covers a single TCR beta chain. The source of the sample is a study of T cells after somatic rescue of genetic block. Germline values: CDR1 ENHRY, CDR2 SYGVKD. This CDR3 has 14 residues. Trimming shortened V by 2 bases and J by 2 bases, and 9 bases separated the two germline ends. Repertoires were generated with immunoSEQ multiplex PCR, while TCRdb's copy carries only in-frame clones and drops some. The sample includes approximately 67,000 clones, under 95% seen only once; the top ten take around 3%. The chain employs TRBV10-3 and TRBJ1-1, with D unclear. The TCR comes from a man in his forties. The sample comprised peripheral blood mononuclear cells (PBMCs). The CDR3 nucleotides are TGTGCCATCAGTGAGAGTCAGAGAAACACTGAAGCTTTCTTT. It translates to CAISESQRNTEAFF.